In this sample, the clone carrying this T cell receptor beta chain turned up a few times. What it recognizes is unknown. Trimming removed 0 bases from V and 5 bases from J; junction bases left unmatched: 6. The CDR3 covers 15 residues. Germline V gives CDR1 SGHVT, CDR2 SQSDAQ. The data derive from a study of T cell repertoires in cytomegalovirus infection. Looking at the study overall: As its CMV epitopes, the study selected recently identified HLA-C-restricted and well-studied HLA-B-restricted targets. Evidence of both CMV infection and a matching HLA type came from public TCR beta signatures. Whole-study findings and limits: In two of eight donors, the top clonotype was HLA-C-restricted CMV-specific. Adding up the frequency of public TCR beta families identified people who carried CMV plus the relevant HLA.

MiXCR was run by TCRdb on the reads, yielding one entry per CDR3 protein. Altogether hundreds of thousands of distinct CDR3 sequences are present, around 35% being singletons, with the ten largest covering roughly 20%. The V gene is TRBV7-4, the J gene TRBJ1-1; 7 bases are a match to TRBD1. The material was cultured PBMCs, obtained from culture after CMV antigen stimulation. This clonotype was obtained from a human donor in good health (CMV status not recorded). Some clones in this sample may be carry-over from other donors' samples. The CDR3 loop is CASSLAQGERTEAFF. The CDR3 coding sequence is TGTGCCAGCAGCTTAGCGCAGGGGGAGAGGACTGAAGCTTTCTTT.